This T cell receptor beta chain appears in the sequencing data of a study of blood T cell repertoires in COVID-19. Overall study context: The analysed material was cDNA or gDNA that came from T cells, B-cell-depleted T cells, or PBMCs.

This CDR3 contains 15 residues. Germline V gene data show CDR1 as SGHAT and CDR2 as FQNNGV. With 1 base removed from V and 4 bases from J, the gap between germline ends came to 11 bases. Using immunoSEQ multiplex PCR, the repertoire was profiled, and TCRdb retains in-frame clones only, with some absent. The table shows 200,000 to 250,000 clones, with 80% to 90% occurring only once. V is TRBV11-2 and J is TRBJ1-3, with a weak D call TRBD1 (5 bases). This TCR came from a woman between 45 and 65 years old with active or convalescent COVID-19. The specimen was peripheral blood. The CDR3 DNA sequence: TGTGCCAGCAGCTTAGGGCAGGGCTTCGGAAACACCATATATTTT. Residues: CASSLGQGFGNTIYF.